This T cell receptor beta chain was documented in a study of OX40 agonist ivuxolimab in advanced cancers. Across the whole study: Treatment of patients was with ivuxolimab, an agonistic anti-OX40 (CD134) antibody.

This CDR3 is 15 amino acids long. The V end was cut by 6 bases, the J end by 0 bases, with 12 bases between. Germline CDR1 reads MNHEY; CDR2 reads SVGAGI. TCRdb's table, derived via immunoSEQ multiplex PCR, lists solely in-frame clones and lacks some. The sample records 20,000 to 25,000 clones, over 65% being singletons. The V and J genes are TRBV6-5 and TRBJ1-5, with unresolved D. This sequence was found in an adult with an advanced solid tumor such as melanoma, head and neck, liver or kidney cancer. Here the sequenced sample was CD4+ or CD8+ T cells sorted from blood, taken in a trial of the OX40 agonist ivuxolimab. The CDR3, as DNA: TGTGCCAGCAGATCCGGACCCTATAGCAATCAGCCCCAGCATTTT. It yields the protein CASRSGPYSNQPQHF.